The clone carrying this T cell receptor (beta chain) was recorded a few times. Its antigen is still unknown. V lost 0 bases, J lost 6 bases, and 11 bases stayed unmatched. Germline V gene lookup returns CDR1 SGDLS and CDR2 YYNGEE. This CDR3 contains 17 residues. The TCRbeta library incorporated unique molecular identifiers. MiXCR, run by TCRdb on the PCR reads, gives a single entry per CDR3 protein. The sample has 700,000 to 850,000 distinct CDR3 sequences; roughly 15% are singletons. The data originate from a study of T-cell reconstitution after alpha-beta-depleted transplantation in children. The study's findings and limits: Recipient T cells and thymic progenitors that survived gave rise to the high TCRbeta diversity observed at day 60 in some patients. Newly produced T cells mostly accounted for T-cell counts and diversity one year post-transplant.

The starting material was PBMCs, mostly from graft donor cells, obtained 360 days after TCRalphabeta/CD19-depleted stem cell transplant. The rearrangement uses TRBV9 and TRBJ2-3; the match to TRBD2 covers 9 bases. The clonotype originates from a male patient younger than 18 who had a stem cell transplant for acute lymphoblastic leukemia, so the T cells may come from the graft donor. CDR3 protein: CASSVGGGRAWSDTQYF. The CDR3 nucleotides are TGTGCCAGCAGCGTAGGTGGCGGGAGGGCCTGGTCCGATACGCAGTATTTT.